Following are 12 T cell receptor beta chains from one sample sequenced in a study of blood T cell repertoires in COVID-19. Clones were sequenced by immunoSEQ multiplex PCR, and TCRdb holds only the in-frame ones, with some missing. The sample has under 300,000 clones; more than 80% are singletons. The sample consisted of PBMCs or T cells enriched from blood (not recorded which). These TCRs come from a woman under 30 who had recovered from COVID-19.

This clone has just one count. The rearrangement links TRBV6-5 to TRBJ1-4, with 11 bases lining up with TRBD1. CDR3 length equals 14 residues. The ends lost 8 bases at V and 10 bases at J; junction bases unmatched: 9. Germline CDR1 and CDR2: MNHEY and SVGAGI. The CDR3 sequence is CASHRGQGDGKLFF. Written as DNA, the CDR3 is TGTGCCAGCCACAGGGGACAGGGGGACGGAAAACTGTTTTTT.

The chain is built from TRBV5-1 and TRBJ1-2; D is uncertain. Looked up from germline, CDR1 is SGHRS and CDR2 is YFSETQ. V dropped 7 bases and J dropped 6 bases, with 13 bases sitting between them. The CDR3 has 12 residues. The CDR3 DNA follows: TGCGCCAGCCGGGAGTCTCAGGATGGCTACACCTTC. Encoded protein: CASRESQDGYTF.

V is TRBV5-1 and J is TRBJ1-6; D might be TRBD1 (5 bases). The CDR3 runs 16 residues. The germline V gene has CDR1 SGHRS and CDR2 YFSETQ. The V end lost 0 bases, the J end lost 10 bases, and 17 bases lay between the germline ends. The CDR3 coding sequence is TGCGCCAGCAGCTTGGGCGCATCCGGGGGAAGCTCACCCCTCCACTTT. It encodes CASSLGASGGSSPLHF.

V and J are TRBV2 and TRBJ1-3; D might be TRBD1 (6 bases). This CDR3 is 14 amino acids long. V lost 4 bases and J 4 bases, leaving 11 bases between the germline ends. From germline, CDR1 is SNHLY and CDR2 FYNNEI. CDR3 nucleotides: TGTGCCAGCAGTGTACAAACAGGGGGAAACACCATATATTTT. Translated: CASSVQTGGNTIYF.

This clone was picked up one time. J is TRBJ2-1 and V is TRBV19, with D maybe TRBD2 (7 bases). This CDR3 region has 17 residues. CDR1 LNHDA and CDR2 SQIVND come from the germline V gene (reference sequence). Trimming cost V 4 bases and J 7 bases, with 23 bases left between them. The CDR3 loop is CASSTLLGGLGGNEQFF. DNA for the CDR3: TGTGCCAGTAGTACTCTCCTGGGGGGGCTCGGAGGGAATGAGCAGTTCTTC.

The chain combines TRBV15 with TRBJ1-4; TRBD1 matches 11 bases. CDR1 and CDR2 from the germline V gene are LNHNV and YYDKDF (reference sequence). The CDR3 sequence is 17 residues long. V gave up 1 base and J gave up 8 bases; unmatched junction bases: 9. The CDR3 loop is CATSRGTGGPRDEKLFF. Written as DNA, the CDR3 is TGTGCCACCAGCAGAGGGACAGGGGGCCCGCGGGACGAAAAACTGTTTTTT. Full variable domain (outside the CDR3, taken from reference TRBV15 and TRBJ1-4): DAMVIQNPRYQVTQFGKPVTLSCSQTLNHNVMYWYQQKSSQAPKLLFHYYDKDFNNEADTPDNFQSRRPNTSFCFLDIRSPGLGDTAMYLCATSRGTGGPRDEKLFFGSGTQLSVL.

The rearrangement uses TRBV4-2 and TRBJ2-3, with 13 bases that match TRBD2. The germline CDR1 and CDR2 sequences are LGHNA and YNFKEQ. Trimming at V came to 0 bases and at J to 9 bases, leaving 3 bases not matched to a gene. The CDR3 has 15 amino acids. Here the CDR3 reads CASSQETGLAGTQYF. DNA for the CDR3: TGTGCCAGCAGCCAAGAAACGGGACTAGCGGGAACGCAGTATTTT.

This chain links TRBV28 with TRBJ1-2; perhaps TRBD1 as D (6 bases). The CDR3 runs to 14 residues. From germline, CDR1 is MDHEN and CDR2 SYDVKM. V dropped 7 bases and J dropped 4 bases, with 16 bases sitting between them. Here the CDR3 DNA reads TGTGCCAGCACCCAAAAACAGGGATCCTATGGCTACACCTTC. This encodes CASTQKQGSYGYTF.

The chain couples TRBV6-4 to TRBJ1-6; possible D gene TRBD1, 5 bases. This CDR3 spans 13 amino acids. V lost 5 bases and J lost 10, with 12 bases in between. Germline loops: CDR1 MRHNA, CDR2 SNTAGT. The CDR3 nucleotides are TGTGCCAGCAGTAACGTCCAGGGATCACCCCTCCACTTT. This encodes CASSNVQGSPLHF.

The chain joins TRBV7-2 to TRBJ1-2, with 8 bases matching TRBD1. The CDR3 length is 14 residues. The V gene end was trimmed by 5 bases and the J gene end by 5 bases; junction bases not matched to a gene: 7. From germline, CDR1 is SGHTA and CDR2 FQGNSA. CDR3 residues: CASSEITGGYGYTF. The DNA of the CDR3 is TGTGCCAGCAGCGAAATAACAGGGGGATATGGCTACACCTTC. Variable domain in full (rest from reference TRBV7-2 and TRBJ1-2): GAGVSQSPSNKVTEKGKDVELRCDPISGHTALYWYRQSLGQGLEFLIYFQGNSAPDKSGLPSDRFSAERTGGSVSTLTIQRTQQEDSAVYLCASSEITGGYGYTFGSGTRLTVV.

This rearrangement joins TRBV14 to TRBJ1-4; possible D gene TRBD1, 6 bases. CDR3 size: 14 residues. Germline-derived CDR1 and CDR2 are SGHDN and FVKESK. V lost 2 bases and J lost 8, with 12 bases in between. In DNA, the CDR3 is TGTGCCAGCAGCCAACAGGGGTTCGGGGAAAAACTGTTTTTT. Amino acid sequence: CASSQQGFGEKLFF. Complete variable domain (other parts from reference TRBV14 and TRBJ1-4): EAGVTQFPSHSVIEKGQTVTLRCDPISGHDNLYWYRRVMGKEIKFLLHFVKESKQDESGMPNNRFLAERTGGTYSTLKVQPAELEDSGVYFCASSQQGFGEKLFFGSGTQLSVL.

The V gene is TRBV6-7, the J gene TRBJ1-1, with TRBD1 matching 7 bases. TRBV6-7 is assigned to the ORF class and has an uncertain function. V trimming: 2 bases; J trimming: 6 bases; junction bases outside the gene matches: 12. The CDR3 is 16 residues long. Written as DNA, the CDR3 is TGTGCCAGCAGTTACACGGACAGGCCTATTAACGCTGAAGCTTTCTTT. This encodes CASSYTDRPINAEAFF.